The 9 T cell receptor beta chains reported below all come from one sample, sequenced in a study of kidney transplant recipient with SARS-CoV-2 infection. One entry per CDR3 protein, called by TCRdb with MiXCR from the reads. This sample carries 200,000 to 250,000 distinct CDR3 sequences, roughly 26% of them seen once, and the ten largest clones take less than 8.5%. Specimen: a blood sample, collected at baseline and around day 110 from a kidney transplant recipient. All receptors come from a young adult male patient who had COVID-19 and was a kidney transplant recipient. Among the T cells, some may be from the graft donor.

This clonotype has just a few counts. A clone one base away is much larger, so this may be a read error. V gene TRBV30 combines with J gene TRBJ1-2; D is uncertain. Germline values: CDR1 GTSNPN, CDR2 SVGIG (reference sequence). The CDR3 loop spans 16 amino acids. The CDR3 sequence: CAWMDERYRKTYDYTF. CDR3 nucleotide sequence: TGTGCCTGGATGGATGAGCGTTATAGAAAGACCTATGACTACACCTTC.

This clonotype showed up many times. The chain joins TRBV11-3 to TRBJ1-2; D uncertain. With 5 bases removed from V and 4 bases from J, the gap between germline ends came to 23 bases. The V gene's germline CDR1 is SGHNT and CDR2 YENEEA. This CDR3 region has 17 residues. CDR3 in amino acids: CASSALFDLGKTYGYTF. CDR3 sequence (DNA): TGTGCCAGCAGCGCCCTATTCGATCTCGGAAAGACCTATGGCTACACCTTC. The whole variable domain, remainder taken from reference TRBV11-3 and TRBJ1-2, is EAGVVQSPRYKIIEKKQPVAFWCNPISGHNTLYWYLQNLGQGPELLIRYENEEAVDDSQLPKDRFSAERLKGVDSTLKIQPAELGDSAVYLCASSALFDLGKTYGYTFGSGTRLTVV.

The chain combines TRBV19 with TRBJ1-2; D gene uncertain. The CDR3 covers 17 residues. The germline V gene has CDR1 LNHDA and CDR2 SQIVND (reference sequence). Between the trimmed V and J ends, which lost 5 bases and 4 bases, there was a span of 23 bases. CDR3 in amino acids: CASSVLATNRKTYGYTF. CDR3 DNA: TGTGCCAGTAGTGTATTAGCGACAAATCGAAAGACCTATGGCTACACCTTC.

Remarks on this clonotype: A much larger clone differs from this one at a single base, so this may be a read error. CDR3 protein: CASTWFVPGKTYGYTF. CDR3 nucleotide sequence: TGTGCCAGCACGTGGTTCGTACCAGGAAAGACCTATGGCTACACCTTC. This sequence joins TRBV5-4 and TRBJ1-2, with D hard to call. The CDR3 runs to 16 residues. V shed 6 bases and J shed 4 bases, with 22 bases lying between them. Germline lookup yields CDR1 SGHNT and CDR2 YYREEE (reference sequence).

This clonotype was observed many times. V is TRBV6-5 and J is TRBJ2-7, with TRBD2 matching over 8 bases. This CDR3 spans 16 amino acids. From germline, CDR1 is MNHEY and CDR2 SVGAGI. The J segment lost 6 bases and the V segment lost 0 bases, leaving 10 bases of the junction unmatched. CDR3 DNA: TGTGCCAGCAGTTACTCAGTTGGGACTAGTTTCTTCGAGCAGTACTTC. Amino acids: CASSYSVGTSFFEQYF.

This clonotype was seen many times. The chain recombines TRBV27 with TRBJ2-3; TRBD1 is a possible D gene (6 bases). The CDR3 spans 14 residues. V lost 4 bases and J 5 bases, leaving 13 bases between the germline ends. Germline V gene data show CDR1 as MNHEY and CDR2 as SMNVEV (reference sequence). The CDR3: CASSYRDAGDTQYF. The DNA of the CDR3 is TGTGCCAGCAGTTACAGGGACGCAGGAGATACGCAGTATTTT.

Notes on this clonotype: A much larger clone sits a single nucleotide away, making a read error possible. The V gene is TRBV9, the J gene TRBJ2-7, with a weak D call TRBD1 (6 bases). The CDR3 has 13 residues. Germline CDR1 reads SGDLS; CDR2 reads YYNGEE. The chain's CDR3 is CTSSVAQGSEQYF. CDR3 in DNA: TGTACCAGCAGCGTAGCTCAGGGGTCCGAGCAGTACTTC.

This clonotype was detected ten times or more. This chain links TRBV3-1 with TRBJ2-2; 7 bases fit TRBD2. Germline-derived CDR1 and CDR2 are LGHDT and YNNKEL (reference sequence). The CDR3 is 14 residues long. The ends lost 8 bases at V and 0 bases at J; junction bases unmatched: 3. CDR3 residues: CASRDYANTGELFF. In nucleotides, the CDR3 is TGTGCCAGCCGGGACTACGCGAACACCGGGGAGCTGTTTTTT. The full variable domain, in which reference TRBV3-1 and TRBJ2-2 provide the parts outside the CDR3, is DTAVSQTPKYLVTQMGNDKSIKCEQNLGHDTMYWYKQDSKKFLKIMFSYNNKELIINETVPNRFSPKSPDKAHLNLHINSLELGDSAVYFCASRDYANTGELFFGEGSRLTVL.

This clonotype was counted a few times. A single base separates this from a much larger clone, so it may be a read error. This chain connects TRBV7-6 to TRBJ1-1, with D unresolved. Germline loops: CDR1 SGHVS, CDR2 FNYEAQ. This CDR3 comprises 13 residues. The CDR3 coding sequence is TGTGCCAACAGCGCCAGCCCCGGTTGGGAAGCTTTCTTT. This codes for CANSASPGWEAFF.